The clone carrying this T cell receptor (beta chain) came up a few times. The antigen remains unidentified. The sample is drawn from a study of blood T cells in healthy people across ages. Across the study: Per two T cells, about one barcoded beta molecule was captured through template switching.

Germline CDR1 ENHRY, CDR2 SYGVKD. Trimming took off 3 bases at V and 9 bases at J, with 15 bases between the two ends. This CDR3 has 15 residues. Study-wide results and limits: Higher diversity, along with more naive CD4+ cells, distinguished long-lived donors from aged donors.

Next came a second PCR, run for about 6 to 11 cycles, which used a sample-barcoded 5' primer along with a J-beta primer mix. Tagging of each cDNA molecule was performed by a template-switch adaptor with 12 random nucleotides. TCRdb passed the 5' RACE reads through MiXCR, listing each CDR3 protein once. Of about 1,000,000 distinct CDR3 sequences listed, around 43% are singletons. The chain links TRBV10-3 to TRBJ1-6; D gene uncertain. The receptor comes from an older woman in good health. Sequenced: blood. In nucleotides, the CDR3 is TGTGCCATCAGTGAAGGACGGGATGTCAGTTCACCCCTCCACTTT. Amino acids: CAISEGRDVSSPLHF.